Shown below are 22 T cell receptor beta chains from a single sample sequenced in a study of T cell changes during pregnancy in multiple sclerosis. Libraries were prepared by immunoSEQ multiplex PCR; TCRdb keeps only in-frame clonotypes and omits some of them. The sample lists tens of thousands of clones, roughly 91% occurring once. The material sequenced was peripheral blood, taken in the third trimester of pregnancy. These receptors were obtained from a female donor in good health, enrolled as a control in a pregnancy study.

The V gene is TRBV7-2, the J gene TRBJ1-1; no reliable D call. There are 11 residues in the CDR3. With 4 bases removed from V and 11 bases from J, the gap between germline ends came to 11 bases. Looked up from germline, CDR1 is SGHTA and CDR2 is FQGNSA. DNA for the CDR3: TGTGCCAGCAGCTCTAGACCGCTCGCTTTCTTT. Its protein is CASSSRPLAFF. Full variable domain (outside the CDR3, taken from reference TRBV7-2 and TRBJ1-1): GAGVSQSPSNKVTEKGKDVELRCDPISGHTALYWYRQSLGQGLEFLIYFQGNSAPDKSGLPSDRFSAERTGGSVSTLTIQRTQQEDSAVYLCASSSRPLAFFGQGTRLTVV.

The rearrangement links TRBV6-5 to TRBJ1-2, with 7 bases aligning to TRBD1. CDR1 and CDR2 (germline): MNHEY, SVGAGI. J gave up 5 bases and V 0 bases, and 3 bases lay outside the gene matches. The CDR3 length is 14 residues. The DNA of the CDR3 is TGTGCCAGCAGTTACTCGACACAGGGGTATGGCTACACCTTC. This translates into CASSYSTQGYGYTF.

This clone was picked up a small number of times. The rearrangement links TRBV2 to TRBJ1-1; the match to TRBD1 covers 10 bases. Germline V gives CDR1 SNHLY, CDR2 FYNNEI. This CDR3 region has 13 residues. The V and J ends lost 6 bases and 10 bases, in that order; junction bases with no gene match: 8. The CDR3 sequence: CASSSDRGLGAFF. CDR3 sequence (DNA): TGTGCCAGCAGCTCGGACAGGGGGTTGGGAGCTTTCTTT. Drawing the rest from reference TRBV2 and TRBJ1-1, the complete variable domain is EPEVTQTPSHQVTQMGQEVILRCVPISNHLYFYWYRQILGQKVEFLVSFYNNEISEKSEIFDDQFSVERPDGSNFTLKIRSTKLEDSAMYFCASSSDRGLGAFFGQGTRLTVV.

The V and J genes are TRBV21-1 and TRBJ2-7; the DNA was not compared with TRBD1, the D call given in the table. TRBV21-1 is termed a pseudogene. The CDR3 sequence is 17 residues long. As DNA, the CDR3 is TGTGCCAGCAGCACCCCTGCCATAGGGACAGGGGATCACGAGCAGTACTTC. This gives the protein CASSTPAIGTGDHEQYF.

The V and J genes are TRBV7-2 and TRBJ2-4; 12 nucleotides match TRBD2. Trimming removed 5 bases from V and 1 base from J; junction bases left unmatched: 6. Germline lookup yields CDR1 SGHTA and CDR2 FQGNSA. The CDR3 spans 17 residues. The CDR3 DNA reads TGTGCCAGCAGCCCGACTAGCGGGAGTAGGGCCAAAAACATTCAGTACTTC. This sequence encodes CASSPTSGSRAKNIQYF.

This clone was recorded a few times. The chain couples TRBV18 to TRBJ1-1, with D unclear. The V end lost 3 bases, the J end lost 1 base, and 9 bases lay between the germline ends. The CDR3 has 14 amino acids. The V gene's germline CDR1 is KGHSH and CDR2 LQKENI. Here the CDR3 reads CASSPSGENTEAFF. For the CDR3, the DNA is TGTGCCAGCTCACCCTCCGGGGAGAACACTGAAGCTTTCTTT.

The chain has TRBV5-1 and TRBJ1-1; 9 positions agree with TRBD1. From germline, CDR1 is SGHRS and CDR2 YFSETQ. After removal of 3 bases from V and 1 base from J, the junction contained 1 base not matched to a gene. The CDR3 consists of 14 residues. In DNA, the CDR3 is TGCGCCAGCAGCTGGACAGGGGAGAACACTGAAGCTTTCTTT. Its translation is CASSWTGENTEAFF.

This clone has more than one count but fewer than ten. The genes are TRBV2 and TRBJ2-7, with a possible D match to TRBD1 (5 bases). CDR3 size: 11 residues. V was cut by 7 bases and J by 11 bases, with 15 bases left in between. CDR1 is SNHLY, CDR2 FYNNEI, per germline. Written as DNA, the CDR3 is TGTGCCAGCACCACCAGGGTACGGGAGTACTTC. Its translation is CASTTRVREYF.

The V gene is TRBV7-9, the J gene TRBJ1-2, with TRBD1 as a possible D gene (5 bases). Germline V CDR1 and CDR2: SEHNR, FQNEAQ (reference sequence). This CDR3 is built from 16 residues. V lost 2 bases and J 2 bases, leaving 15 bases between the germline ends. The CDR3 nucleotides are TGTGCCAGCAGCTTACATCAGACAGCGAAAAACTATGGCTACACCTTC. It specifies CASSLHQTAKNYGYTF.

The chain carries TRBV5-1 and TRBJ1-1; TRBD1 matches at 12 bases. The CDR3 is 18 residues long. Trimming took 2 bases from V and 0 from J; bases not matched to a gene: 8. Germline values: CDR1 SGHRS, CDR2 YFSETQ. CDR3 in amino acids: CASSFVPGQGAVNTEAFF. The CDR3 DNA reads as TGCGCCAGCAGCTTTGTACCGGGACAGGGGGCAGTGAACACTGAAGCTTTCTTT.

This sequence joins TRBV5-1 and TRBJ2-6, with 10 positions matching TRBD1. The germline V gene has CDR1 SGHRS and CDR2 YFSETQ. The CDR3 covers 15 residues. V gave up 6 bases and J gave up 2 bases; unmatched junction bases: 2. This CDR3 is CASTGQGAGANVLTF. CDR3 in DNA: TGCGCCAGCACCGGACAGGGGGCTGGGGCCAACGTCCTGACTTTC.

The rearrangement joins TRBV7-6 to TRBJ2-1; 7 bases line up with TRBD2. The junction had 5 bases not matched to a gene; V was cut back by 8 bases and J by 4 bases. Germline V lookup: CDR1 SGHVS, CDR2 FNYEAQ. The CDR3 has 13 residues. The CDR3 protein is CASSGGAYNEQFF. The DNA of the CDR3 is TGTGCCAGCTCGGGAGGCGCATACAATGAGCAGTTCTTC.

The CDR3 is CASSLAASNTEAFF. CDR3 nucleotides: TGTGCCAGCAGCTTAGCAGCCTCGAACACTGAAGCTTTCTTT. The chain links TRBV7-9 to TRBJ1-1; D not resolved. V dropped 0 bases and J dropped 1 base, with 6 bases sitting between them. The CDR3 covers 14 residues. In germline, CDR1 is SEHNR, CDR2 FQNEAQ (reference sequence).

The chain is built from TRBV2 and TRBJ1-2; D uncertain. Germline CDR1 and CDR2: SNHLY and FYNNEI. V lost 6 bases and J 2 bases, leaving 10 bases between the germline ends. The length of the CDR3 is 13 residues. The CDR3 DNA sequence: TGTGCCAGCAGGAAGGAGAGGAACTATGGCTACACCTTC. It is translated as CASRKERNYGYTF.

This chain connects TRBV6-5 to TRBJ2-7; 7 bases agree with TRBD1. CDR1 is MNHEY and CDR2 is SVGAGI in the germline V gene. V was clipped by 2 bases and J by 0 bases; unmatched bases: 4. This CDR3 is 15 amino acids long. In DNA, the CDR3 is TGTGCCAGCAGTTACGACCGACAGGGCTCCTACGAGCAGTACTTC. Its translation: CASSYDRQGSYEQYF.

In DNA, the CDR3 is TGTGCCAGCAGCGCCTCACTCCGGGACGAGCAGTACTTC. It translates to CASSASLRDEQYF. The genes are TRBV9 and TRBJ2-7; no definite D call. V was cut by 3 bases and J by 5 bases, with 12 bases left in between. Germline V gene data show CDR1 as SGDLS and CDR2 as YYNGEE. The CDR3 totals 13 residues.

The chain employs TRBV4-2 and TRBJ2-1, with D unclear. The V and J ends lost 3 bases and 3 bases respectively, with 6 bases between them. The CDR3 is 13 residues long. Germline CDR1 LGHNA, CDR2 YNFKEQ. The CDR3 DNA is TGTGCCAGCAGCCAGAGGAGCTACAATGAGCAGTTCTTC. It yields the protein CASSQRSYNEQFF.

The chain employs TRBV19 and TRBJ1-2; 9 nucleotides agree with TRBD1. The junction had 13 bases not matched to a gene; V was cut back by 2 bases and J by 6 bases. Germline-derived CDR1 and CDR2 are LNHDA and SQIVND (reference sequence). The CDR3 runs to 17 residues. Written as DNA, the CDR3 is TGTGCCAGTAGTATATACGGGACAGGGAACGTCTTCGATGGCTACACCTTC. This translates into CASSIYGTGNVFDGYTF.

This chain's CDR3 is CASSPWEAGRGNTIYF. CDR3 DNA sequence: TGTGCCAGCAGCCCCTGGGAGGCAGGGAGAGGAAACACCATATATTTT. This chain links TRBV7-8 with TRBJ1-3, with D perhaps matching TRBD1 (5 bases). The CDR3 loop spans 16 amino acids. The V end was cut by 5 bases, the J end by 4 bases, with 18 bases between. Germline CDR1 SGHVS, CDR2 FQNEAQ.

This chain uses TRBV9 with TRBJ1-2; tentative D call: TRBD1 (5 bases). In germline, CDR1 is SGDLS, CDR2 YYNGEE. With 1 base removed from V and 4 bases from J, the gap between germline ends came to 8 bases. This CDR3 region has 13 residues. The CDR3: CASSVMGLYGYTF. CDR3 bases: TGTGCCAGCAGCGTAATGGGGCTCTATGGCTACACCTTC.

CDR3 loop: CASRQAMNTEAFF. The CDR3, as DNA: TGTGCCAGCAGGCAGGCCATGAACACTGAAGCTTTCTTT. This rearrangement joins TRBV6-5 to TRBJ1-1, with unresolved D. Germline V CDR1 and CDR2: MNHEY, SVGAGI. Trimming pared 6 bases from V and 0 bases from J, leaving 8 bases between. This CDR3 comprises 13 residues.

There are a few counts of this clone. J is TRBJ1-1 and V is TRBV19; 7 bases line up with TRBD1. V trimming: 11 bases; J trimming: 6 bases; junction bases outside the gene matches: 9. This CDR3 region has 12 residues. Germline-derived CDR1 and CDR2 are LNHDA and SQIVND (reference sequence). CDR3 sequence: CASTDRASEAFF. The CDR3 DNA reads TGTGCCTCCACAGACAGGGCCTCTGAAGCTTTCTTT.